This T cell receptor beta chain was identified in a study of T cell repertoires in cytomegalovirus infection. Findings of the study overall: Cumulated frequencies of public TCR beta families served to identify carriers of CMV plus the relevant HLA. Dominating the ex vivo response were TCR beta clonotypes that were CMV-specific and HLA-C-restricted.

Trimming at V came to 2 bases and at J to 5 bases, leaving 12 bases not matched to a gene. Germline V gene lookup returns CDR1 LGHNT and CDR2 FRNRAP. This CDR3 is built from 17 residues. Each CDR3 protein gets one entry after TCRdb re-called the reads with MiXCR. The repertoire holds around 740,000 distinct CDR3 sequences, with about 40% as singletons. This clonotype was found a few times. Its antigen is undetermined. Source material: PBMCs. The rearrangement joins TRBV12-5 to TRBJ2-7; 10 bases map to TRBD2. This TCR came from a human donor in good health (CMV status not recorded). Some clones in this sample may be carry-over from other donors' samples. The CDR3 reads CASGLMVAGGPSHEQYF. The CDR3 nucleotides are TGTGCTAGTGGTTTGATGGTAGCGGGAGGCCCGAGCCACGAGCAGTACTTC. Full variable domain (remainder filled in from reference TRBV12-5 and TRBJ2-7): DARVTQTPRHKVTEMGQEVTMRCQPILGHNTVFWYRQTMMQGLELLAYFRNRAPLDDSGMPKDRFSAEMPDATLATLKIQPSEPRDSAVYFCASGLMVAGGPSHEQYFGPGTRLTVT.